Each of the 25 T cell receptor beta chains below was sequenced from the same sample in a study of regulatory T cells in long-lasting Graves disease. Specified time point: persistent/refractory GD, antithyroid drugs over 5 years with positive TRAb. PBMCs were the source of the RNA used for TCR sequencing. Building of the TCR beta libraries involved iRepertoire HTBI primers and Arm-PCR of CDR3 regions. TCRdb called the multiplex PCR reads again in MiXCR, with one record for every CDR3 protein. The data show around 460,000 distinct CDR3 sequences, 20% to 25% seen once. The sample here was peripheral blood mononuclear cells (PBMCs), taken when the disease was refractory, from a patient treated with antithyroid drugs. The receptors originated from a female donor with Graves disease.

A few counts support this clonotype. This chain uses TRBV11-3 with TRBJ2-2; possibly TRBD1 for D (5 bases). The germline V and J ends were trimmed by 6 bases and 6 bases, with 17 bases remaining between them. Looked up from germline, CDR1 is SGHNT and CDR2 is YENEEA. The CDR3 covers 15 residues. DNA for the CDR3: TGTGCCAGCAGGCCTGACAGCACTACCCCCGGGGAGCTGTTTTTT. Amino acids: CASRPDSTTPGELFF. The full variable domain, rest sourced from reference TRBV11-3 and TRBJ2-2, is EAGVVQSPRYKIIEKKQPVAFWCNPISGHNTLYWYLQNLGQGPELLIRYENEEAVDDSQLPKDRFSAERLKGVDSTLKIQPAELGDSAVYLCASRPDSTTPGELFFGEGSRLTVL.

Many counts were recorded for this clonotype. The V call is TRBV29-1, the J call TRBJ2-7; either TRBD1 or TRBD2 may fit D (6 bases each). The CDR3 length is 13 residues. In germline, CDR1 is SQVTM, CDR2 ANQGSEA. The V end lost 4 bases, the J end lost 6 bases, and 16 bases lay between the germline ends. In DNA, the CDR3 is TGCAGCGTTGGGAACGTCGGGGGCTCCGAGCAGTACTTC. Translated, it gives CSVGNVGGSEQYF.

The chain combines TRBV6-1 with TRBJ2-2; maybe TRBD1 (5 bases). V was pared by 11 bases and J by 5 bases, with 12 bases between. Per germline, CDR1 MNHNS and CDR2 SASEGT. There are 12 residues in the CDR3. The CDR3 reads CAGAATTGELFF. The CDR3 region has the DNA TGTGCCGGGGCAGCGACGACCGGGGAGCTGTTTTTT.

This clonotype has more than one count but fewer than ten. V usage is TRBV2 and J usage is TRBJ2-4; D ambiguous. In germline, CDR1 is SNHLY, CDR2 FYNNEI. The V end lost 6 bases, the J end lost 6 bases, and 9 bases lay between the germline ends. This CDR3 contains 12 residues. CDR3 protein: CASSLVVNIQYF. As DNA, the CDR3 is TGTGCCAGCAGCTTGGTGGTAAACATTCAGTACTTC.

This clonotype was picked up many times. The V call is TRBV27, the J call TRBJ2-2, with D perhaps TRBD1 or TRBD2 (5 bases each). The germline gives CDR1 MNHEY, CDR2 SMNVEV (reference sequence). This CDR3 spans 14 amino acids. Trimming removed 3 bases at V and 5 bases at J, with 10 bases between. CDR3 coding DNA: TGTGCCAGCAGTTTCGTAGGGGAGACCGGGGAGCTGTTTTTT. The encoded protein is CASSFVGETGELFF.

The chain carries TRBV29-1 and TRBJ2-5; 8 positions agree with TRBD2. The CDR3 is made up of 13 amino acids. With V trimmed by 4 bases and J by 4 bases, 5 bases remained unmatched. Germline CDR1 and CDR2: SQVTM and ANQGSEA. The CDR3, as DNA: TGCAGCGTTGCGCTAGCGGGCTCAGAGACCCAGTACTTC. Protein sequence: CSVALAGSETQYF.

This clonotype appeared many times. This rearrangement joins TRBV28 to TRBJ2-2; TRBD1 aligns across 7 bases. Germline CDR1 and CDR2: MDHEN and SYDVKM. The CDR3 sequence is 17 residues long. V was clipped by 2 bases and J by 8 bases; unmatched bases: 14. CDR3 loop: CASSLVDRGLRYGELFF. The CDR3 DNA is TGTGCCAGCAGTTTAGTGGATAGGGGGCTGCGCTATGGGGAGCTGTTTTTT.

CDR3 amino acids: CASSMSDRLGEETQYF. The DNA for the CDR3 is TGTGCCAGTAGTATGTCCGACAGGTTGGGGGAAGAGACCCAGTACTTC. The chain joins TRBV19 to TRBJ2-5, with D maybe TRBD1 (6 bases). The CDR3 consists of 16 residues. CDR1 is LNHDA and CDR2 is SQIVND in the germline V gene (reference sequence). V shed 3 bases and J shed 3 bases, with 17 bases lying between them.

Only a few counts were recorded for this clonotype. The genes are TRBV12-3 or TRBV12-4 and TRBJ1-6, with a tentative D call TRBD1 (6 bases). The CDR3 runs 14 residues. V lost 5 bases and J 7 bases, leaving 12 bases between the germline ends. CDR3 protein: CASSRTEGNSPLHF. DNA of the CDR3: TGTGCCAGCAGTCGGACAGAAGGGAATTCACCCCTCCACTTT.

This chain joins TRBV6-2 or TRBV6-3 and TRBJ1-1, with D tentatively TRBD1 (5 bases). V lost 7 bases and J 4 bases, leaving 19 bases between the germline ends. CDR1 MNHEY and CDR2 SVGEGT come from the germline V gene. CDR3 length equals 15 residues. The CDR3 DNA reads TGTGCCAGCACCCCCCGTGAGGGGCTGGGCACTGAAGCTTTCTTT. This translates into CASTPREGLGTEAFF.

Comments on this clonotype: The junction differs from germline at one of its ends, possibly a read error. This rearrangement joins TRBV11-3 to TRBJ1-4, with 7 bases fitting TRBD1. Germline V gives CDR1 SGHNT, CDR2 YENEEA. The CDR3 has 15 amino acids. Here the CDR3 reads CASSHTTGTNGKLFF. In DNA form, the CDR3 reads TGTGCCAGCAGCCATACGACAGGGACTAATGGAAAACTGTTTTTT. Full variable domain (outside the CDR3, taken from reference TRBV11-3 and TRBJ1-4): EAGVVQSPRYKIIEKKQPVAFWCNPISGHNTLYWYLQNLGQGPELLIRYENEEAVDDSQLPKDRFSAERLKGVDSTLKIQPAELGDSAVYLCASSHTTGTNGKLFFGSGTQLSVL.

This chain joins TRBV5-1 and TRBJ1-1; D gene ambiguous. With 5 bases removed from V and 3 bases from J, the gap between germline ends came to 20 bases. In germline, CDR1 is SGHRS, CDR2 YFSETQ. This CDR3 is 16 amino acids long. In nucleotides, the CDR3 is TGCGCCAGCAGGCACCATTTGGGAGGGTTTCACACTGAAGCTTTCTTT. Its translation: CASRHHLGGFHTEAFF.

This clonotype was seen a handful of times. The chain recombines TRBV5-1 with TRBJ2-7; D may be TRBD1 or TRBD2 (6 bases each). The CDR3 runs 13 residues. Germline V gene lookup returns CDR1 SGHRS and CDR2 YFSETQ. Trimming took off 5 bases at V and 6 bases at J, with 15 bases between the two ends. CDR3 sequence reads: CASRSEQGGEQYF. DNA for the CDR3: TGCGCCAGCAGATCTGAACAGGGAGGCGAGCAGTACTTC.

This clonotype appeared a few times. The chain links TRBV25-1 to TRBJ1-1; possible D gene TRBD1, 6 bases. The CDR3 runs 17 residues. Germline values: CDR1 MGHDK, CDR2 SYGVNS. Trimming removed 3 bases from V and 1 base from J, with 18 bases in between. This CDR3 reads CASSERLGAGQNTEAFF. Here the CDR3 DNA reads TGTGCCAGCAGTGAGCGACTCGGGGCGGGACAGAACACTGAAGCTTTCTTT. The entire variable domain, with the rest obtained from reference TRBV25-1 and TRBJ1-1, is as follows: EADIYQTPRYLVIGTGKKITLECSQTMGHDKMYWYQQDPGMELHLIHYSYGVNSTEKGDLSSESTVSRIRTEHFPLTLESARPSHTSQYLCASSERLGAGQNTEAFFGQGTRLTVV.

Many counts were recorded for this clonotype. This chain links TRBV2 with TRBJ2-7, with D possibly TRBD2 on 5 matching bases. Germline CDR1 reads SNHLY; CDR2 reads FYNNEI. The CDR3 loop spans 13 amino acids. V lost 8 bases and J lost 0, with 11 bases in between. The CDR3 reads CASEGLSSYEQYF. CDR3 bases: TGTGCCAGCGAGGGCCTGAGCTCCTACGAGCAGTACTTC.

To note about this clonotype: A read error may explain this, as a much larger clone is one base away. J is TRBJ2-7 and V is TRBV12-3 or TRBV12-4, with D possibly being TRBD1 or TRBD2 (6 bases each). CDR3 length equals 13 residues. The V and J ends lost 5 bases and 6 bases respectively, with 14 bases between them. The DNA for the CDR3 is TGTGCCAGCAGTAATGTACAGGGAGGCGAGCAGTACTTC. It codes for CASSNVQGGEQYF.

This clonotype was seen at least ten times. V usage is TRBV2 and J usage is TRBJ1-1; TRBD1 is a possible D gene (6 bases). CDR3 length equals 12 residues. Germline values: CDR1 SNHLY, CDR2 FYNNEI. V lost 1 base and J lost 11, with 11 bases in between. The CDR3 DNA sequence: TGTGCCAGCAGTGAAGATCGAGGGGGTGCTTTCTTT. Translated: CASSEDRGGAFF. Combining the CDR3 with reference TRBV2 and TRBJ1-1 gives the whole variable domain EPEVTQTPSHQVTQMGQEVILRCVPISNHLYFYWYRQILGQKVEFLVSFYNNEISEKSEIFDDQFSVERPDGSNFTLKIRSTKLEDSAMYFCASSEDRGGAFFGQGTRLTVV.

The V and J genes are TRBV29-1 and TRBJ1-3; D not resolved. CDR1 is SQVTM and CDR2 is ANQGSEA in the germline V gene. CDR3 length equals 14 residues. V was pared by 7 bases and J by 2 bases, with 15 bases between. The CDR3 DNA sequence: TGCAGCGGCCTGCGGGGTCTCGCTGGAAACACCATATATTTT. It translates to CSGLRGLAGNTIYF.

In this sample, this clonotype turned up many times. V and J are TRBV6-5 and TRBJ1-1; D possibly corresponds to TRBD1 (5 bases). V was trimmed by 4 bases and J by 6 bases, leaving 15 bases between them. This CDR3 is 14 amino acids long. CDR1 and CDR2 from the germline V gene are MNHEY and SVGAGI. The CDR3: CASSFYGGAPEAFF. As DNA, the CDR3 is TGTGCCAGCAGTTTTTACGGGGGAGCTCCTGAAGCTTTCTTT.

There are many counts of this clonotype. The chain carries TRBV29-1 and TRBJ1-1, with 9 bases lining up with TRBD1. J gave up 3 bases and V 2 bases, and 10 bases lay outside the gene matches. CDR3 length: 16 amino acids. Germline values: CDR1 SQVTM, CDR2 ANQGSEA. CDR3 region: CSVEKGGDRADTEAFF. CDR3 coding DNA: TGCAGCGTTGAAAAGGGGGGGGACAGGGCGGACACTGAAGCTTTCTTT.

This clonotype was seen many times. The CDR3 sequence: CASSLSSGSGKTQYF. CDR3 nucleotides: TGTGCCAGCAGTTTATCTAGCGGGAGTGGAAAGACCCAGTACTTC. This chain links TRBV28 with TRBJ2-5; 10 nucleotides match TRBD2. V dropped 1 base and J dropped 6; count of bases not matched to a gene: 5. The CDR3 runs 15 residues. Germline V gene data show CDR1 as MDHEN and CDR2 as SYDVKM.

In its sample, this clonotype was seen a few times. The chain recombines TRBV15 with TRBJ1-3; D call uncertain. CDR1 and CDR2 from the germline V gene are LNHNV and YYDKDF (reference sequence). This CDR3 is 15 amino acids long. Trimming left V 0 bases short and J 4 bases short, with 10 bases between. CDR3 bases: TGTGCCACCAGCAGAGATCCCGGGGTGGGAAACACCATATATTTT. Residues: CATSRDPGVGNTIYF.

This clonotype was counted at least ten times. CDR3 in amino acids: CASSVQHGTEAFF. The CDR3 nucleotides read TGTGCCAGCAGTGTCCAGCATGGCACTGAAGCTTTCTTT. The chain employs TRBV25-1 and TRBJ1-1; D unclear. This CDR3 spans 13 amino acids. The ends were cut back, 4 bases at V and 4 bases at J, with 10 bases in the middle. Germline CDR1 MGHDK, CDR2 SYGVNS.

The rearrangement joins TRBV10-1 to TRBJ1-5; the D is unclear. The germline gives CDR1 WNHNN, CDR2 SYGVQD (reference sequence). The CDR3 has 11 residues. Trimming took 7 bases from V and 4 from J, leaving 5 bases between them. CDR3 in DNA: TGCGCCAGCATCGATAATCAGCCCCAGCATTTT. Its protein is CASIDNQPQHF.

The table lists this clonotype with many counts. The gene calls are TRBV20-1 and TRBJ1-2, with 9 bases fitting TRBD1. The CDR3 length is 13 residues. CDR1 and CDR2 from the germline V gene are DFQATT and SNEGSKA (reference sequence). J was trimmed by 4 bases and V by 5 bases; bases with no gene match: 5. The CDR3 bases are TGCAGTGCTCGAAGGACAGGGGTCTATGGCTACACCTTC. It translates to CSARRTGVYGYTF.